This entry describes one T cell receptor (beta chain). Its antigen is undetermined. This sample is part of a study of cytomegalovirus exposure and HLA in healthy donors. For the study at large: Counted in an early data release were about 85 million unique TCRs from HLA-typed donors.

Points from the study as a whole: Analysis was carried out at a later point, and it linked a missense DCLRE1C variant to TCR beta V- and J-gene trimming.

With 60 Vbeta and 13 Jbeta primers, the PCR was carried out. Generated by immunoSEQ multiplex PCR, the TCRdb table keeps only in-frame clones and is missing some. The sample carries 85,000 to 100,000 clones, roughly four fifths recorded once. This sequence originates from a woman aged 18-35 years in good health and CMV-seropositive. The sequencing sample was made of PBMCs.

CDR3 coding DNA: TGTGCCAGCAGCTTAACCGAGGGGGGGCTTTACGAGCAGTACTTC. This codes for CASSLTEGGLYEQYF. V usage is TRBV7-3 and J usage is TRBJ2-7; tentatively, D is TRBD2 (7 bases). With 0 bases removed from V and 4 bases from J, the gap between germline ends came to 13 bases. The germline CDR1 and CDR2 sequences are SGHTA and FQGTGA. The CDR3 has 15 residues.